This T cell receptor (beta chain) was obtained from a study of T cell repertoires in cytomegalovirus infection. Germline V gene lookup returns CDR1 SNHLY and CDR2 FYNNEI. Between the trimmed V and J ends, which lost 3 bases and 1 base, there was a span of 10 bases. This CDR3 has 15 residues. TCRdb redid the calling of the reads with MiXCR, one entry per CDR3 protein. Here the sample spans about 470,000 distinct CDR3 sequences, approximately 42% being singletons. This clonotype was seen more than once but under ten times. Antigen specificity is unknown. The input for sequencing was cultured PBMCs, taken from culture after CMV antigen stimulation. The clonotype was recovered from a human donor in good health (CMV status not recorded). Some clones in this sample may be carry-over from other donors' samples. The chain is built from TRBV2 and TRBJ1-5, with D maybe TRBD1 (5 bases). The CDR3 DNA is TGTGCCAGCAGTGAGGGGGGTATGAGCAATCAGCCCCAGCATTTT. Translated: CASSEGGMSNQPQHF.